Below, 2 T cell receptor beta chains from the same sample are listed, as sequenced in a study of blood T cell repertoires in COVID-19. Produced via immunoSEQ multiplex PCR; TCRdb's table is partial and in-frame only. The sample records approximately 100,000 clones, about 90% being singletons. The specimen sequenced was peripheral blood. The source is a human donor with COVID-19, enrolled during active disease. The donor label of this sample is uncertain.

This chain links TRBV11-2 with TRBJ1-3; D unresolved. V lost 6 bases and J lost 0, with 15 bases in between. Germline lookup yields CDR1 SGHAT and CDR2 FQNNGV. The CDR3 is 16 amino acids. The CDR3 region is CASSFSRIFSGNTIYF. The CDR3, as DNA: TGTGCCAGCAGTTTTTCCAGAATATTCTCTGGAAACACCATATATTTT.

CDR3 sequence: CASSELVAGAQEDNEQFF. The DNA for the CDR3 is TGTGCCAGCAGTGAATTGGTAGCGGGGGCCCAAGAGGACAATGAGCAGTTCTTC. The chain couples TRBV2 to TRBJ2-1; TRBD2 matches 9 bases. The CDR3 totals 18 residues. Germline CDR1 reads SNHLY; CDR2 reads FYNNEI. V lost 2 bases and J lost 5; bases outside the gene matches: 13.